This T cell receptor (beta chain) stems from a study of spatial heterogeneity in lung cancer. Study context: More beta-chain than alpha-chain sequences were consistently detected. Across the raw uncorrected reads, a unique TCR and UMI combination was observed, on average, more than ten times.

CDR3 length equals 13 residues. Germline V gives CDR1 MNHEY, CDR2 SVGAGI. Trimming removed 2 bases from V and 10 bases from J, with 12 bases in between. Every TCR cDNA molecule carried a tag that served as a unique molecular identifier. MiXCR, run by TCRdb on the 5' RACE reads, gives a single entry per CDR3 protein. This sample has a few thousand distinct CDR3 sequences; 6% to 9% occur once, and the top ten carry over 15%. Relative to its sample, this clonotype is medium-sized. Time point given: sample taken at primary tumor resection. Whole RNA, isolated from tumor, nontumor lung or frozen PBMC, was sequenced without prior sorting.

The specimen comprised normal lung tissue next to the tumor, sampled at surgery. This sequence originates from a male donor with early-stage non-small cell lung cancer. V and J are TRBV6-5 and TRBJ2-1; D unresolved. CDR3: CASSYAQQNEQFF. DNA of the CDR3: TGTGCCAGCAGTTACGCTCAGCAGAACGAGCAGTTCTTC.